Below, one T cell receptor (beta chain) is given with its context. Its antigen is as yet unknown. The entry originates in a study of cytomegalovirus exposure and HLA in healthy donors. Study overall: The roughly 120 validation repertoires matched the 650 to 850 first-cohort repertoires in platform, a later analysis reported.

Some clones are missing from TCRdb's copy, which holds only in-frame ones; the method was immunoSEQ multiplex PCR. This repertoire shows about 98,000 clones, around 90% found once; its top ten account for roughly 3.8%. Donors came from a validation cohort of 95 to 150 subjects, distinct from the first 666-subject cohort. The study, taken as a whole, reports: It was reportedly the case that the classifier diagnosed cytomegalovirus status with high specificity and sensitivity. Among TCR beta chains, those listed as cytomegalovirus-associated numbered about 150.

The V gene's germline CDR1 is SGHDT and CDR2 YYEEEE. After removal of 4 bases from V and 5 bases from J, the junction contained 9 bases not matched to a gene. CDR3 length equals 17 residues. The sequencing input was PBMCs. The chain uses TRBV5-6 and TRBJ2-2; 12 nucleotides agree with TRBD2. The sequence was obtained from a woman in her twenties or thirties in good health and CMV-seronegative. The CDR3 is CASSRGLAGIATGELFF. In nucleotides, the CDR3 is TGTGCCAGCAGCCGGGGACTAGCGGGCATTGCGACCGGGGAGCTGTTTTTT. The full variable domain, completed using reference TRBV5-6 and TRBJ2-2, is DAGVTQSPTHLIKTRGQQVTLRCSPKSGHDTVSWYQQALGQGPQFIFQYYEEEERQRGNFPDRFSGHQFPNYSSELNVNALLLGDSALYLCASSRGLAGIATGELFFGEGSRLTVL.